What follows are 32 T cell receptor beta chains derived from one specimen sequenced in a study of OX40 agonist ivuxolimab in advanced cancers. Profiling relied on immunoSEQ multiplex PCR, and the TCRdb table lists in-frame clones only, not all of them. Among 70,000 to 95,000 clones listed, around 90% were seen once. Sequenced material: CD4+ or CD8+ T cells sorted from blood, taken in a trial of the OX40 agonist ivuxolimab. The receptors derive from an adult with an advanced solid tumor such as melanoma, head and neck, liver or kidney cancer.

This chain connects TRBV28 to TRBJ1-5; D is perhaps TRBD1 (5 bases). V dropped 7 bases and J dropped 2 bases, with 9 bases sitting between them. Germline lookup yields CDR1 MDHEN and CDR2 SYDVKM. There are 13 residues in the CDR3. The CDR3 sequence: CASTQGGNQPQHF. CDR3 DNA: TGTGCCAGCACGCAGGGAGGCAATCAGCCCCAGCATTTT.

The chain couples TRBV5-8 to TRBJ2-7; tentatively, D is TRBD1 (6 bases). Looked up from germline, CDR1 is SGHTS and CDR2 is YDEGEE. V lost 2 bases and J lost 2, with 11 bases in between. The CDR3 sequence is 14 residues long. The CDR3 nucleotides read TGTGCCAGCAGCTTTGCGGACAGCACCTACGAGCAGTACTTC. Protein: CASSFADSTYEQYF.

The rearrangement joins TRBV5-4 to TRBJ2-2; D is unresolved. Germline V lookup: CDR1 SGHNT, CDR2 YYREEE (reference sequence). The CDR3 totals 12 residues. Deletions cut 1 base from V and 6 bases from J, with 4 bases between. The CDR3 spells CASSLFSGELFF. The CDR3 bases are TGTGCCAGCAGCTTGTTCTCCGGGGAGCTGTTTTTT.

The rearrangement joins TRBV2 to TRBJ1-5; D remains ambiguous. The V and J ends lost 5 bases and 7 bases respectively, with 12 bases between them. This CDR3 spans 13 amino acids. Germline-derived CDR1 and CDR2 are SNHLY and FYNNEI. The CDR3 here is CASSLEQNQPQHF. In DNA form, the CDR3 reads TGTGCCAGCAGTCTAGAACAAAACCAGCCCCAGCATTTT.

The chain links TRBV14 to TRBJ2-3; TRBD1 is a possible D gene (6 bases). Trimming took off 5 bases at V and 1 base at J, with 16 bases between the two ends. Germline V lookup: CDR1 SGHDN, CDR2 FVKESK. CDR3 length: 16 amino acids. This CDR3 is CASSFKIAGGTDTQYF. CDR3 bases: TGTGCCAGCAGCTTCAAGATAGCAGGGGGCACAGATACGCAGTATTTT.

This chain joins TRBV15 and TRBJ2-7; D is possibly TRBD2 (6 bases). This CDR3 is 12 amino acids long. V lost 3 bases and J 7 bases, leaving 10 bases between the germline ends. The germline gives CDR1 LNHNV, CDR2 YYDKDF (reference sequence). The CDR3 DNA reads TGTGCCACCAGCAGGTCCGCGGGAGAGCAGTACTTC. As protein: CATSRSAGEQYF.

This clone was counted once. The genes are TRBV28 and TRBJ2-2, with D possibly being TRBD2 (5 bases). Germline loops: CDR1 MDHEN, CDR2 SYDVKM. Trimming took 5 bases from V and 1 from J, leaving 14 bases between them. There are 16 residues in the CDR3. CDR3 nucleotide sequence: TGTGCCAGCAGTCCCTCTCCGAGCGGGAACACCGGGGAGCTGTTTTTT. Protein product: CASSPSPSGNTGELFF.

The chain joins TRBV5-8 to TRBJ2-1; 7 bases fit TRBD1. Germline V lookup: CDR1 SGHTS, CDR2 YDEGEE. The CDR3 sequence is 15 residues long. J gave up 4 bases and V 7 bases, and 11 bases lay outside the gene matches. The CDR3 is CASRLRGSAYNEQFF. In nucleotides, the CDR3 is TGTGCCAGCCGACTCAGGGGGTCTGCGTACAATGAGCAGTTCTTC.

This chain connects TRBV29-1 to TRBJ2-3; 7 bases align to TRBD2. Germline loops: CDR1 SQVTM, CDR2 ANQGSEA. The V gene end was trimmed by 0 bases and the J gene end by 6 bases; junction bases not matched to a gene: 9. This CDR3 contains 15 residues. The CDR3 sequence is CSVEDSRGSRDTQYF. In DNA, the CDR3 is TGCAGCGTTGAAGATTCGCGGGGGAGCAGGGATACGCAGTATTTT.

This rearrangement joins TRBV7-9 to TRBJ1-2; D remains ambiguous. The V end lost 2 bases, the J end lost 4 bases, and 8 bases lay between the germline ends. Germline CDR1 and CDR2: SEHNR and FQNEAQ (reference sequence). CDR3 size: 13 residues. The DNA of the CDR3 is TGTGCCAGCAGCTTATCAACGTTCTATGGCTACACCTTC. This codes for CASSLSTFYGYTF.

The chain combines TRBV10-3 with TRBJ2-7; TRBD1 matches at 8 bases. V lost 4 bases and J lost 6; bases outside the gene matches: 14. Germline-derived CDR1 and CDR2 are ENHRY and SYGVKD. The CDR3 is 16 residues long. The CDR3 bases are TGTGCCATCAGTGGATCGGAGCCCGGGACAGGTTCCGAGCAGTACTTC. It encodes CAISGSEPGTGSEQYF.

The chain couples TRBV11-3 to TRBJ2-2; 7 bases are shared with TRBD2. From germline, CDR1 is SGHNT and CDR2 YENEEA. The CDR3 extends over 14 amino acids. J gave up 5 bases and V 5 bases, and 5 bases lay outside the gene matches. The CDR3 loop reads CASSPSGITGELFF. The CDR3, as DNA: TGTGCCAGCAGCCCAAGCGGGATAACCGGGGAGCTGTTTTTT.

The chain joins TRBV19 to TRBJ2-7; weak D call: TRBD2 (6 bases). Germline CDR1 reads LNHDA; CDR2 reads SQIVND (reference sequence). V gave up 3 bases and J gave up 0 bases, with 12 bases separating them. CDR3 length equals 15 residues. CDR3 sequence: CASSMGLFSSYEQYF. The CDR3 coding sequence is TGTGCCAGTAGTATGGGACTCTTCAGCTCCTACGAGCAGTACTTC.

This sequence joins TRBV7-6 and TRBJ2-2; 8 bases line up with TRBD2. V lost 5 bases and J lost 2; bases outside the gene matches: 4. The CDR3 is made up of 15 amino acids. Germline V gene data show CDR1 as SGHVS and CDR2 as FNYEAQ. This chain's CDR3 is CASSHVAGNTGELFF. In DNA, the CDR3 is TGTGCCAGCAGCCACGTAGCGGGAAACACCGGGGAGCTGTTTTTT.

V and J are TRBV6-6 and TRBJ1-5; D ambiguous. The CDR3 loop spans 13 amino acids. The V end lost 3 bases, the J end lost 7 bases, and 10 bases lay between the germline ends. From germline, CDR1 is MNHNY and CDR2 SVGAGI (reference sequence). As DNA, the CDR3 is TGTGCCAGCAGTTATCCCGGACGGCAGCCCCAGCATTTT. Residues: CASSYPGRQPQHF.

This chain joins TRBV7-8 and TRBJ2-1, with D perhaps TRBD1 (5 bases). Germline V gene data show CDR1 as SGHVS and CDR2 as FQNEAQ. The CDR3 totals 12 residues. V lost 1 base and J 9 bases, leaving 7 bases between the germline ends. Here the CDR3 reads CASSLVRGEQFF. The DNA for the CDR3 is TGTGCCAGCAGCTTAGTAAGGGGTGAGCAGTTCTTC.

This clone has only a few counts. The rearrangement joins TRBV7-9 to TRBJ1-2; D gene ambiguous. The CDR3 runs 12 residues. Trimming removed 4 bases at V and 11 bases at J, with 14 bases between. Per the germline V gene, CDR1 is SEHNR and CDR2 is FQNEAQ (reference sequence). This CDR3 is CASSSRLFSYTF. Written as DNA, the CDR3 is TGTGCCAGCAGCTCCCGACTGTTCTCTTACACCTTC. Together with reference TRBV7-9 and TRBJ1-2, the CDR3 gives the full variable domain: DTGVSQNPRHKITKRGQNVTFRCDPISEHNRLYWYRQTLGQGPEFLTYFQNEAQLEKSRLLSDRFSAERPKGSFSTLEIQRTEQGDSAMYLCASSSRLFSYTFGSGTRLTVV.

The chain is built from TRBV18 and TRBJ2-7; D call uncertain. V lost 2 bases and J 2 bases, leaving 10 bases between the germline ends. The CDR3 extends over 14 amino acids. From germline, CDR1 is KGHSH and CDR2 LQKENI. This CDR3 reads CASSPSPGAYEQYF. CDR3 DNA: TGTGCCAGCTCACCATCCCCAGGCGCCTACGAGCAGTACTTC.

The V gene is TRBV15, the J gene TRBJ2-7; 7 nucleotides line up with TRBD2. The CDR3 covers 15 residues. V lost 0 bases, J lost 6 bases, and 8 bases stayed unmatched. Looked up from germline, CDR1 is LNHNV and CDR2 is YYDKDF (reference sequence). Here the CDR3 reads CATSRDWTGGREQYF. The CDR3 bases are TGTGCCACCAGCAGAGATTGGACGGGAGGACGCGAGCAGTACTTC.

The genes are TRBV25-1 and TRBJ2-7, with D hard to call. V lost 3 bases and J 3 bases, leaving 3 bases between the germline ends. The CDR3 spans 11 residues. Looked up from germline, CDR1 is MGHDK and CDR2 is SYGVNS. The CDR3, as DNA: TGTGCCAGCAGTGATAGCTACGAGCAGTACTTC. Its protein is CASSDSYEQYF.

The J gene is TRBJ1-4, the V gene TRBV10-3; TRBD1 is a possible D gene (5 bases). The CDR3 totals 14 residues. Trimming left V 2 bases short and J 5 bases short, with 9 bases between. The germline V gene has CDR1 ENHRY and CDR2 SYGVKD. The CDR3 DNA follows: TGTGCCATCAGTGAGGGCAGGGAGAATGAAAAACTGTTTTTT. Amino acid sequence: CAISEGRENEKLFF.

V gene TRBV11-3 combines with J gene TRBJ2-3, with unresolved D. V lost 1 base and J lost 0, with 11 bases in between. This CDR3 has 16 residues. Germline values: CDR1 SGHNT, CDR2 YENEEA. The CDR3 DNA follows: TGTGCCAGCAGCTTAGGAGGATTCCCCAGCACAGATACGCAGTATTTT. Translating it yields CASSLGGFPSTDTQYF.

This clone was found a few times. This chain links TRBV9 with TRBJ1-3, with TRBD1 as a possible D gene (6 bases). The ends were cut back, 4 bases at V and 4 bases at J, with 15 bases in the middle. CDR3 length: 15 residues. CDR1 SGDLS and CDR2 YYNGEE come from the germline V gene. CDR3 sequence (DNA): TGTGCCAGCAGCCCGAGGGGGGATGCCGGAAACACCATATATTTT. Its translation is CASSPRGDAGNTIYF.

The chain is built from TRBV19 and TRBJ2-1; 11 bases line up with TRBD2. The germline V gene has CDR1 LNHDA and CDR2 SQIVND (reference sequence). Losses at the gene ends were 4 bases for V and 1 base for J; bases not matched to a gene: 3. This CDR3 contains 16 residues. DNA of the CDR3: TGTGCCAGTAGTAGAACTAGCGGGAGTTCCTACAATGAGCAGTTCTTC. It specifies CASSRTSGSSYNEQFF. Full variable domain (remainder filled in from reference TRBV19 and TRBJ2-1): DGGITQSPKYLFRKEGQNVTLSCEQNLNHDAMYWYRQDPGQGLRLIYYSQIVNDFQKGDIAEGYSVSREKKESFPLTVTSAQKNPTAFYLCASSRTSGSSYNEQFFGPGTRLTVL.

The V and J genes are TRBV11-2 and TRBJ2-7; D call uncertain. Germline V gene data show CDR1 as SGHAT and CDR2 as FQNNGV. The CDR3 runs to 13 residues. Trimming left V 2 bases short and J 6 bases short, with 11 bases between. This chain's CDR3 is CASSLMEITEQYF. As DNA, the CDR3 is TGTGCCAGCAGCTTAATGGAAATCACCGAGCAGTACTTC.

The chain employs TRBV28 and TRBJ2-7, with 9 bases lining up with TRBD1. The germline gives CDR1 MDHEN, CDR2 SYDVKM. The CDR3 is 16 amino acids. V lost 1 base, J lost 2 bases, and 6 bases stayed unmatched. The CDR3 loop reads CASSLLGGQGAYEQYF. The CDR3 nucleotides read TGTGCCAGCAGTTTATTGGGGGGACAGGGTGCCTACGAGCAGTACTTC.

The chain couples TRBV4-1 to TRBJ1-3; 10 positions match TRBD1. CDR3 length: 16 amino acids. Germline V CDR1 and CDR2: MGHRA, YSYEKL. With V trimmed by 3 bases and J by 3 bases, 5 bases remained unmatched. In nucleotides, the CDR3 is TGCGCCAGCAGCCAGGAGACAGGGGGCAATGGAAACACCATATATTTT. It encodes CASSQETGGNGNTIYF.

The rearrangement uses TRBV6-5 and TRBJ1-5; D is unresolved. The germline CDR1 and CDR2 sequences are MNHEY and SVGAGI. V lost 7 bases and J lost 2, with 6 bases in between. This CDR3 has 12 residues. The DNA of the CDR3 is TGTGCCAGCACGTGGGGCAATCAGCCCCAGCATTTT. It yields the protein CASTWGNQPQHF.

For this clone: Compared with germline, one end of the junction differs, possibly owing to a read error. This chain uses TRBV7-7 with TRBJ2-5; TRBD2 matches at 10 bases. The length of the CDR3 is 16 residues. CDR1 SSHAT and CDR2 FNYEAQ come from the germline V gene (reference sequence). CDR3 sequence: CASSLGATSGFETQYF. CDR3 DNA: TGTGCTAGCAGCTTAGGTGCGACTAGCGGGTTTGAGACCCAGTACTTC. The full variable domain, completed using reference TRBV7-7 and TRBJ2-5, is GAGVSQSPRYKVTKRGQDVTLRCDPISSHATLYWYQQALGQGPEFLTYFNYEAQPDKSGLPSDRFSAERPEGSISTLTIQRTEQRDSAMYRCASSLGATSGFETQYFGPGTRLLVL.

The rearrangement uses TRBV5-4 and TRBJ2-3; D remains ambiguous. The CDR3 is made up of 12 amino acids. Germline V gene data show CDR1 as SGHNT and CDR2 as YYREEE (reference sequence). Trimming left V 4 bases short and J 8 bases short, with 11 bases between. CDR3 sequence reads: CASSPALGTQYF. As DNA, the CDR3 is TGTGCCAGCAGCCCCGCCCTAGGTACGCAGTATTTT.

The rearrangement links TRBV9 to TRBJ1-5; TRBD1 matches 7 bases. Germline assignment: CDR1 SGDLS and CDR2 YYNGEE. There are 13 residues in the CDR3. J lost 5 bases, V lost 2 bases, and 1 base had no gene match. DNA for the CDR3: TGTGCCAGCAGCGTTCAGGGGGATCAGCCCCAGCATTTT. Translation gives CASSVQGDQPQHF.

The chain has TRBV10-2 and TRBJ2-5, with 12 nucleotides matching TRBD2. J gave up 4 bases and V 2 bases, and 8 bases lay outside the gene matches. The CDR3 runs 17 residues. CDR1 is WSHSY and CDR2 is SAAADI in the germline V gene. The CDR3 protein is CASSEVGLAGGGETQYF. The CDR3 nucleotides read TGCGCCAGCAGTGAGGTGGGGCTAGCGGGAGGGGGAGAGACCCAGTACTTC.